Below, 3 T cell receptor beta chains from the same sample are listed, as sequenced in a study of T cell changes during pregnancy in multiple sclerosis. Generated by immunoSEQ multiplex PCR, the TCRdb table keeps only in-frame clones and is missing some. The data contain about 46,000 clones, 90% to 95% of them singletons. The sequencing here drew on CD4+ T cells from peripheral blood mononuclear cells, taken after pregnancy. Receptors originate from a female donor with multiple sclerosis, enrolled in a pregnancy study.

This chain joins TRBV9 and TRBJ2-1; 7 nucleotides agree with TRBD1. The CDR3 has 14 residues. V dropped 2 bases and J dropped 7; count of bases not matched to a gene: 6. CDR1 is SGDLS, CDR2 YYNGEE, per germline. The CDR3, as DNA: TGTGCCAGCAGCGTCCAGGGGGAGTGGAATGAGCAGTTCTTC. Protein product: CASSVQGEWNEQFF.

This clone occurred once. This chain links TRBV5-1 with TRBJ2-3; 7 nucleotides agree with TRBD1. CDR1 SGHRS and CDR2 YFSETQ come from the germline V gene. CDR3 length: 13 amino acids. After removal of 4 bases from V and 4 bases from J, the junction contained 3 bases not matched to a gene. CDR3 amino acids: CASSPQGADTQYF. In nucleotides, the CDR3 is TGCGCCAGCAGCCCCCAGGGGGCAGATACGCAGTATTTT.

The chain couples TRBV7-9 to TRBJ1-5; TRBD1 matches at 10 bases. CDR1 and CDR2 (germline): SEHNR, FQNEAQ (reference sequence). V gave up 3 bases and J gave up 3 bases; unmatched junction bases: 5. The CDR3 loop spans 16 amino acids. CDR3 sequence: CASSFGTGVNNQPQHF. CDR3 coding DNA: TGTGCCAGCAGCTTCGGGACAGGGGTAAACAATCAGCCCCAGCATTTT. The variable domain in full, with the rest retrieved from reference TRBV7-9 and TRBJ1-5, is DTGVSQNPRHKITKRGQNVTFRCDPISEHNRLYWYRQTLGQGPEFLTYFQNEAQLEKSRLLSDRFSAERPKGSFSTLEIQRTEQGDSAMYLCASSFGTGVNNQPQHFGDGTRLSIL.